This T cell receptor beta chain was recovered during a study of graft-versus-host responses after intestinal transplantation. Study information: Multivisceral, liver-intestinal, or isolated intestinal transplants were given to recipients. General study points: Investigators detected GvH clones in recipient marrow, with some emerging earlier in ileum or blood. Circulating GvH clone levels at their peak were associated with HvG declines (early post-transplant).

Concerning this clone itself: The antigen is not known.

Assay used: immunoSEQ multiplex PCR; TCRdb lists only in-frame clones, some missing. The sample lists about 100,000 clones, approximately 84% occurring once. The CDR3 covers 16 residues. Germline CDR1 is SEHNR and CDR2 is FQNEAQ (reference sequence). J was trimmed by 4 bases and V by 5 bases; bases with no gene match: 7. The sample in question was unstimulated CD4+ T cells sorted from spleen or lymph node cells, obtained before transplant. This TCR derives from a human donor who was the organ donor for an intestinal transplant. The rearrangement uses TRBV7-9 and TRBJ2-5, with 13 bases aligning to TRBD2. CDR3 bases: TGTGCCAGCAGCAGACTAGCGGGGGGATTGGGAGAGACCCAGTACTTC. Its translation is CASSRLAGGLGETQYF. The full variable domain, completed using reference TRBV7-9 and TRBJ2-5, is DTGVSQNPRHKITKRGQNVTFRCDPISEHNRLYWYRQTLGQGPEFLTYFQNEAQLEKSRLLSDRFSAERPKGSFSTLEIQRTEQGDSAMYLCASSRLAGGLGETQYFGPGTRLLVL.